The TCR beta chain under discussion was sequenced for a study of monozygotic twins with inflammatory bowel disease. Points from the study as a whole: Other individuals had fewer clonotypes in common with IBD patients than with healthy twins, especially with disease activity.

The germline V gene encodes CDR1 SEHNR and CDR2 FQNEAQ (reference sequence). The CDR3 loop spans 15 amino acids. Points on this clonotype: As yet, its antigen is unknown.

From the 5' RACE reads, TCRdb lists one entry per CDR3 protein and no DNA. Recorded for this sample: some 210,000 distinct CDR3 sequences. Material for sequencing was blood. The chain combines TRBV7-9 with TRBJ2-7; TCRdb outputs TRBD2, but without DNA this stays unchecked. The TCR was taken from a human donor with ulcerative colitis or Crohn's disease, or a healthy co-twin of an affected twin (not recorded which). CDR3 in amino acids: CASSFRSSGRYEQYF.